This passage covers 19 T cell receptor beta chains from one sample sequenced in a study of PD-1 blockade in classical Hodgkin lymphoma. Produced via immunoSEQ multiplex PCR; TCRdb's table is partial and in-frame only. The sample lists around 50,000 clones, about 91% occurring once. Each patient experienced a relapse that followed autologous stem cell transplantation, and brentuximab vedotin exposure varied. The starting material was peripheral blood mononuclear cells (PBMCs), obtained before the second cycle of nivolumab. These receptors all come from a human donor with classical Hodgkin lymphoma.

The chain couples TRBV27 to TRBJ2-7; D is uncertain. V lost 1 base and J 3 bases, leaving 1 base between the germline ends. The CDR3 consists of 11 residues. Germline V gene lookup returns CDR1 MNHEY and CDR2 SMNVEV (reference sequence). CDR3 region: CASSLFYEQYF. The CDR3 DNA reads TGTGCCAGCAGTTTATTCTACGAGCAGTACTTC.

V is TRBV2 and J is TRBJ2-5; a possible D gene is TRBD1 (6 bases). The J call is in doubt because the DNA end fits TRBJ2-7 better. CDR3 size: 13 residues. The germline CDR1 and CDR2 sequences are SNHLY and FYNNEI. The CDR3 sequence: CASSGDTFYEQYF. The CDR3 region has the DNA TGTGCCAGCAGTGGGGACACCTTCTACGAGCAGTACTTC.

In this sample, this clone turned up a few times. The genes are TRBV5-4 and TRBJ2-5; 7 bases are a match to TRBD1. In germline, CDR1 is SGHNT, CDR2 YYREEE (reference sequence). The CDR3 loop spans 14 amino acids. Unmatched junction bases numbered 6, after V lost 4 bases and J lost 3 bases. The CDR3 loop reads CASSLNQGEETQYF. The CDR3 DNA reads TGTGCCAGCAGCCTAAACCAGGGGGAAGAGACCCAGTACTTC.

This clone was detected only a few times. V is TRBV19 and J is TRBJ1-4; maybe TRBD1 (5 bases). The CDR3 is made up of 13 amino acids. The germline V gene has CDR1 LNHDA and CDR2 SQIVND (reference sequence). The V gene lost 5 bases and the J gene lost 8 bases, with 12 bases spanning the gap. Here the CDR3 DNA reads TGTGCCAGTAGTCAGACAGTATGGGAAAAACTGTTTTTT. Translated: CASSQTVWEKLFF.

Note on this clone: One base away lies a much larger clone, so this may be a sequencing read error. The V gene is TRBV5-6, the J gene TRBJ2-7, with TRBD2 as a possible D gene (6 bases). CDR1 is SGHDT, CDR2 YYEEEE, per germline. This CDR3 spans 15 amino acids. The V end lost 0 bases, the J end lost 5 bases, and 15 bases lay between the germline ends. The CDR3 DNA sequence: TGTGCCAGCAGCTTGGTAGGACTAAGGCACGACGAGCAGTACTTC. The encoded protein is CASSLVGLRHDEQYF.

V usage is TRBV5-4 and J usage is TRBJ1-4; D is ambiguous. The CDR3 extends over 15 amino acids. The V gene lost 2 bases and the J gene lost 8 bases, with 16 bases spanning the gap. The germline CDR1 and CDR2 sequences are SGHNT and YYREEE (reference sequence). DNA of the CDR3: TGTGCCAGCAGCTTTGACAAGGAAGCGAGAGAAAAACTGTTTTTT. The encoded protein is CASSFDKEAREKLFF.

V gene TRBV6-6 combines with J gene TRBJ2-5; 11 bases are shared with TRBD1. The CDR3 loop spans 14 amino acids. Germline CDR1 and CDR2: MNHNY and SVGAGI (reference sequence). V dropped 6 bases and J dropped 4; count of bases not matched to a gene: 4. The CDR3 nucleotides read TGTGCCAGCAGGGGACAGGGGGGTGGAGAGACCCAGTACTTC. It translates to CASRGQGGGETQYF.

The V call is TRBV4-2, the J call TRBJ2-7, with D uncertain. Germline lookup yields CDR1 LGHNA and CDR2 YNFKEQ. Trimming pared 1 base from V and 1 base from J, leaving 11 bases between. CDR3 length equals 15 residues. The CDR3 DNA sequence: TGTGCCAGCAGCCAAGTAGTCGGAACATCCTACGAGCAGTACTTC. Translated, it gives CASSQVVGTSYEQYF.

CDR3 nucleotides: TGTGCCAGCAGGACAGGGGACAGGAGGCTAAAAAACATTCAGTACTTC. Translation gives CASRTGDRRLKNIQYF. The chain couples TRBV21-1 to TRBJ2-4; no DNA check was done on the table's D call, TRBD1. TRBV21-1 constitutes a pseudogene. The CDR3 loop spans 16 amino acids.

This clone has just one count. The chain uses TRBV19 and TRBJ2-7, with TRBD2 matching 13 bases. Losses at the gene ends were 5 bases for V and 3 bases for J; bases not matched to a gene: 7. CDR1 and CDR2 (germline): LNHDA, SQIVND (reference sequence). This CDR3 has 16 residues. For the CDR3, the DNA is TGTGCCAGTAGTGTATCCGGGACTAGCGGGAACTACGAGCAGTACTTC. This codes for CASSVSGTSGNYEQYF.

The rearrangement links TRBV7-8 to TRBJ1-5, with D possibly matching TRBD1 (6 bases). V was clipped by 4 bases and J by 5 bases, with 21 bases between them. The CDR3 spans 17 residues. Germline lookup yields CDR1 SGHVS and CDR2 FQNEAQ. The CDR3 DNA sequence: TGTGCCAGCAGCTCAGCCGGAGGGGGGCCTTTAGATCAGCCCCAGCATTTT. As protein: CASSSAGGGPLDQPQHF.

The rearrangement links TRBV4-2 to TRBJ2-3, with unresolved D. V dropped 0 bases and J dropped 4 bases, with 8 bases sitting between them. This CDR3 is built from 14 residues. Germline V lookup: CDR1 LGHNA, CDR2 YNFKEQ. The CDR3 is CASSQEWVSDTQYF. CDR3 coding DNA: TGTGCCAGCAGCCAAGAATGGGTTTCAGATACGCAGTATTTT.

Here the CDR3 reads CASSAVWGSYNEQFF. DNA for the CDR3: TGTGCCAGTAGTGCGGTGTGGGGTAGCTACAATGAGCAGTTCTTC. The chain links TRBV19 to TRBJ2-1; unclear D gene. The CDR3 consists of 15 residues. The germline V gene has CDR1 LNHDA and CDR2 SQIVND (reference sequence). Trimming stripped 5 bases from V and 3 bases from J, with 14 bases between.

This clone was counted a few times. This chain links TRBV9 with TRBJ1-1, with D perhaps matching TRBD1 (5 bases). V was shortened by 4 bases and J by 4 bases, with 14 bases between the two germline ends. The germline V gene has CDR1 SGDLS and CDR2 YYNGEE. The CDR3 consists of 14 residues. As DNA, the CDR3 is TGTGCCAGCAGCCCCCGGGAGGGACGCACTGAAGCTTTCTTT. Translation gives CASSPREGRTEAFF.

This clone came up a few times. This chain connects TRBV5-1 to TRBJ1-2, with TRBD1 identical over 7 bases. The J segment lost 3 bases and the V segment lost 4 bases, leaving 6 bases of the junction unmatched. Germline V CDR1 and CDR2: SGHRS, YFSETQ. CDR3 length equals 14 residues. This CDR3 is CASSDGQGDYGYTF. Here the CDR3 DNA reads TGCGCCAGCAGCGATGGGCAGGGGGACTATGGCTACACCTTC.

The chain recombines TRBV7-2 with TRBJ2-1; weak D call: TRBD2 (6 bases). Germline values: CDR1 SGHTA, CDR2 FQGNSA. This CDR3 region has 15 residues. V lost 1 base to trimming and J lost 6 bases, with 13 bases between them. This chain's CDR3 is CASSLGGDRGNEQFF. The CDR3 DNA follows: TGTGCCAGCAGCTTAGGGGGGGACCGAGGCAATGAGCAGTTCTTC. Complete variable domain (other parts from reference TRBV7-2 and TRBJ2-1): GAGVSQSPSNKVTEKGKDVELRCDPISGHTALYWYRQSLGQGLEFLIYFQGNSAPDKSGLPSDRFSAERTGGSVSTLTIQRTQQEDSAVYLCASSLGGDRGNEQFFGPGTRLTVL.

The rearrangement uses TRBV5-1 and TRBJ2-7; D possibly matches TRBD1 or TRBD2 (5 bases each). Germline CDR1 is SGHRS and CDR2 is YFSETQ. Trimming took off 0 bases at V and 5 bases at J, with 9 bases between the two ends. This CDR3 has 13 residues. DNA of the CDR3: TGCGCCAGCAGCTTGGCAGGGAGCGACGAGCAGTACTTC. Its protein product is CASSLAGSDEQYF.

The chain carries TRBV28 and TRBJ1-5; 9 bases are a match to TRBD1. V lost 4 bases, J lost 5 bases, and 0 bases stayed unmatched. Looked up from germline, CDR1 is MDHEN and CDR2 is SYDVKM. The CDR3 length is 13 residues. The CDR3 nucleotides are TGTGCCAGCAGTTGGACAGGGGATCAGCCCCAGCATTTT. Translation: CASSWTGDQPQHF.

CDR3 sequence: CASSKKGTRVRSYEQYF. The CDR3 DNA reads as TGTGCCAGCAGCAAAAAGGGGACTAGAGTCCGCTCCTACGAGCAGTACTTC. This chain joins TRBV21-1 and TRBJ2-7; the table's D call of TRBD2 was not tested on the DNA. TRBV21-1 is classified as a pseudogene. CDR3 length equals 17 residues.